The clone carrying this T cell receptor beta chain showed up many times. The junction shows a germline mismatch at one end, possibly a read error. The data belong to a study of response to subunit inactivated influenza vaccine. The germline V gene encodes CDR1 SGHRS and CDR2 YFSETQ. This CDR3 comprises 13 residues. In TCRdb, the RT-PCR reads were re-called with MiXCR into one record per CDR3 protein. The sample lists 500,000 to 600,000 distinct CDR3 sequences, about 11% seen once, with 9.5% to 11% in the top ten. The sample also formed part of further work on T cells expressing NK-cell markers. From that study: The cDNA for TCR beta came from 5'RACE template switching with UMIs. The sequencing cohort of eight donors included seven HCMV-seropositive individuals and one seronegative individual. Several of the experiments relied on an anti-gamma-delta TCR antibody so that only alpha-beta TCR T cells were sorted.

The sequence was collected from a man aged 45-60 years who received an inactivated influenza vaccine. The specimen comprised PBMCs from blood, sampled on the day of vaccination. V gene TRBV5-1 combines with J gene TRBJ2-7, with D unresolved. CDR3 sequence: CASSLKSSYEQYF. CDR3 bases: TGTGCCAGCAGCCTGAAGAGCTCCTACGAGCAGTACTTC.